This T cell receptor beta chain was captured by sequencing in a study of OX40 agonist ivuxolimab in advanced cancers. Losses at the gene ends were 0 bases for V and 6 bases for J; bases not matched to a gene: 4. The CDR3 contains 15 residues. The germline CDR1 and CDR2 sequences are MDHEN and SYDVKM. This table comes from immunoSEQ multiplex PCR, and its TCRdb copy is limited to in-frame clones, with some not included. Altogether tens of thousands of clones are present, 88% being singletons, with the ten largest covering over 4%. This rearrangement joins TRBV28 to TRBJ2-5; 10 bases fit TRBD2. The receptor comes from an adult with an advanced solid tumor such as melanoma, head and neck, liver or kidney cancer. The starting material was CD4+ or CD8+ T cells sorted from blood, obtained in a trial of the OX40 agonist ivuxolimab. CDR3 amino acids: CASSLWSGRAQTQYF. The DNA of the CDR3 is TGTGCCAGCAGTTTATGGAGCGGGAGGGCCCAGACCCAGTACTTC. Based on the CDR3 plus reference TRBV28 and TRBJ2-5, the full variable domain is DVKVTQSSRYLVKRTGEKVFLECVQDMDHENMFWYRQDPGLGLRLIYFSYDVKMKEKGDIPEGYSVSREKKERFSLILESASTNQTSMYLCASSLWSGRAQTQYFGPGTRLLVL.